This T cell receptor beta chain was recorded in a study of Ad26.COV2.S vaccination and SARS-CoV-2 variants. General observations from the study: Total T cell responses may have been underestimated by the TCR breadth and depth analyses. Vaccinated and placebo-treated recipients had similar non-spike TCR breadth.

TCRdb's table, derived via immunoSEQ multiplex PCR, lists solely in-frame clones and lacks some. The sample records roughly 180,000 clones, around 90% being singletons. A single count supports this clone. Its target is not known. The CDR3 is made up of 14 amino acids. V lost 4 bases and J lost 4, with 12 bases in between. Germline V gene sequence: CDR1 SGDLS, CDR2 YYNGEE. The TCR sequence derives from a human donor who had recovered from COVID-19. The chain is built from TRBV9 and TRBJ1-3; D not resolved. The input for sequencing was peripheral blood, taken after recovery from COVID-19. The CDR3 region is CASSPRAVGNTIYF. In DNA, the CDR3 is TGTGCCAGCAGCCCCCGGGCAGTCGGAAACACCATATATTTT.